A selection of T cell receptor beta chains follows, all from one sample in a study of beta chain features in type 1 diabetes. The data were produced by immunoSEQ multiplex PCR, yet TCRdb's version contains in-frame clones alone and is incomplete. Found here are 60,000 to 75,000 clones, about 50% of them singletons; the top ten hold 0.7%. The sample was central memory CD4+ T cells from blood. The receptors come from a man younger than 40 with type 1 diabetes. Both conserved end residues are trimmed from each CDR3.

V: TRBV12-5; J: TRBJ1-2; CDR3: ASLKDSPNYGYT
V: TRBV2; J: TRBJ1-1; CDR3: ASSVSASANTEAF
V: TRBV5-1; J: TRBJ2-5; CDR3: ASSSQSAGETQY
V: TRBV30; J: TRBJ2-1; CDR3: AWSVERENEQF
V: TRBV5-1; J: TRBJ2-3; CDR3: ASSPGTSGRFGDTQY
V: TRBV19; J: TRBJ2-7; CDR3: ASSITGTGRLNEQY
V: TRBV9; J: TRBJ2-1; CDR3: ASSVAGGTGWSDEQF
V: TRBV6-1; J: TRBJ1-2; CDR3: ASSAGGGRVDYT
V: TRBV7-2; J: TRBJ2-5; CDR3: ASSLDREGETQY
V: TRBV2; J: TRBJ1-6; CDR3: ASSGQGMKEPLH
V: TRBV9; J: TRBJ2-3; CDR3: ASSVGGGLGSTDTQY
V: TRBV5-1; J: TRBJ2-1; CDR3: ASSDGQGRYNEQF
V: TRBV5-1; J: TRBJ1-2; CDR3: ASSSSEGQIYGYT
V: TRBV6-5; J: TRBJ1-2; CDR3: ASRADRVGGYT
V: TRBV25-1; J: TRBJ2-7; CDR3: ASTQTGTGGEQY
V: TRBV7-6; J: TRBJ2-1; CDR3: ASSLGDSSNEQF
V: TRBV6-5; J: TRBJ2-2; CDR3: ASRRTGGTGELF
V: TRBV10-3; J: TRBJ1-2; CDR3: AISVRQFEDGYT
V: TRBV6-4; J: TRBJ2-1; CDR3: ASKEGLASNEQF
V: TRBV15; J: TRBJ2-5; CDR3: ATSRDTQGQETQY
V: TRBV5-1; J: TRBJ2-1; CDR3: ASSFNPQGYNEQF
V: TRBV27; J: TRBJ1-1; CDR3: ASAPGAGEAF
V: TRBV18; J: TRBJ1-2; CDR3: ASSPEQGTGYT
V: TRBV6-5; J: TRBJ1-1; CDR3: ASSYGGTNTEAF
V: TRBV10-2; J: TRBJ2-1; CDR3: ASSESSVWEVSYNEQF
V: TRBV5-1; J: TRBJ2-1; CDR3: ASSSVAGVDNEQF
V: TRBV15; J: TRBJ1-5; CDR3: ATSRGGTPGGQPQH